This TCR beta chain was recovered during a study of T cell responses to AZD1222 COVID-19 vaccine listed by TCRdb under 2021. For context, the study as a whole: AZD1222 recipients given second doses at about 4 weeks or at about 12 weeks were pooled, since spike-specific TCR depth and breadth were not found to differ between the two schedules. Trial participants were enrolled by age into subgroups of 18-55, 56-69 and 70-plus years, and around 150, 28 and 57 TCR-sequenced participants, respectively, were included in these subgroups. A total of 233 trial participants underwent TCR sequencing, of whom some 200 had received two doses of AZD1222 and around 25 had received two doses of the MenACWY control vaccine. Here is what the overall study found, with its caveats: The 56-69-year group was small, and its depth increase did not reach significance, likely because of low power. No day 14 peak-response samples were available, so repertoires were characterized only after the peak T cell response. The whole spike protein was spanned by vaccine-associated CD4 TCRs, and dominant responses were seen in regions 160-218 and 743-854. Participants were mostly white British, with more females than males. The authors suggested clonal diversity may have been underestimated. Nearly half of unique spike-specific TCRs reportedly recognized epitopes outside regions mutated in the B.1.351 and B.1.1.7 variants. Conclusions about previously exposed vaccinees are limited because only five to seven AZD1222 recipients were SARS-CoV-2 seropositive at baseline. A significant rise in spike-specific TCR breadth and depth was observed after two AZD1222 doses relative to day 0 and relative to MenACWY recipients.

The CDR3 regions of human TCRbeta chains were analyzed by immunosequencing. The published analysis was carried out like this. Repertoire TCRs were checked for matches against a reference library of SARS-CoV-2-specific TCRs that had been generated using the MIRA antigen-specificity platform. Breadth was defined as the fraction of unique TCRs that were SARS-CoV-2-associated, and depth was defined as the fraction of total T cells that were SARS-CoV-2-associated. Using the MIRA data, every spike-specific TCR was mapped to the spike region that the TCR reacted to and assigned to either a CD4 or a CD8 class. Log10-transformed breadth and depth values were compared by one-way ANOVA with Sidak's multiple comparisons tests. This immuneACCESS table, as held by TCRdb, lists in-frame sequences with V and J called but not all clones. Of the missing ones, under half trace to an unresolved V gene in checked studies; the others have no known cause. V and J calls and clone size follow that table, whereas D and trimming were derived from the DNA. Counted in this sample were 120,000 or so clones; 87% of them appeared once. The top ten constitute under 3.5% of the sample.

The germline V gene (reference sequence) sets CDR1 to GTSNPN and CDR2 to SVGIG. Here V drops 5 bases and J drops 4 bases, and the junction holds 5 bases not matched to any gene. Its CDR3 holds 13 amino acids, cysteine through phenylalanine. The kept DNA is CDR3 alone, 39 bases in frame from the first base. The time point tag for this specimen amounts to: baseline before first vaccination. The vaccinee samples were drawn from two UK trials, COV001 and COV002, one of which was a single-blind randomized controlled phase 2/3 trial testing AZD1222 (ChAdOx1 nCoV-19) in healthy adults. For TCRbeta chain sequencing, PBMC samples from trial participants were taken at day 0 and at day 28 after the second dose. Details on this clone: The antigen it recognizes is unknown. No base quality information exists; no much larger clone differs at one position.

The material was peripheral blood, obtained on day 0 of AZD1222 vaccination. The TCR comes from an adult in good health. The rearrangement combines TRBV30 with TRBJ1-2, with TRBD1 identical over 9 junction bases. The CDR3 here reads CAWVTGQGYGYTF. The DNA sequence is TGTGCCTGGGTTACGGGACAGGGCTATGGCTACACCTTC.